This TCR beta chain was recorded in a study of beta chain features in type 1 diabetes. General observations from the study: Patients' naive, central memory and Treg TCRB repertoires seemed closer to one another than those of healthy donors. Whether TCRB rearrangement is influenced by HLA type was left unresolved in this analysis. Researchers report that Type 1 diabetes patients had moderately but significantly shorter TCRB CDR3s across all four CD4+ subsets.

All of the isolated RNA was reverse transcribed, so expressed TCRB transcripts were sequenced. Only in-frame clones appear in the TCRdb table, and some are missing; sequencing was by immunoSEQ multiplex PCR. The table has about 650,000 clones, around 12% seen once; the top ten hold around 0.12%. This CDR3 has 14 residues. Details on this clone: Its specificity is not known.

This chain connects TRBV21-1 to TRBJ2-7; the table assigns TRBD1, which was not confirmed against the DNA. TRBV21-1 is annotated as a pseudogene. This clonotype was sampled from a young man with type 1 diabetes. Input material: naive CD4+ T cells from blood. The DNA of the CDR3 is TGTGCCAGCAGACCCAGACAGGGGGCTTACGAGCAGTACTTC. Its protein is CASRPRQGAYEQYF.